This T cell receptor beta chain was sequenced in a study of CD8 T cells in ankylosing spondylitis (dated by TCRdb to about 2017). Study-wide context: The study profiled T cell receptor beta repertoires in healthy donors and ankylosing spondylitis patients to find disease-linked TCR variants. The full study cohort comprised some 27 ankylosing spondylitis patients and some 100 healthy donors. Peripheral blood was sampled, and synovial fluid was also collected from ankylosing spondylitis patients. Points the paper makes about the study in general: In peripheral blood, the disease-linked clones were found at relatively low frequencies and had a CD8+ phenotype. Significant enrichment of the disease-linked clones was reported in matched synovial fluid samples from ankylosing spondylitis patients. Blood from ankylosing spondylitis patients appeared to be characterized by a TCR beta motif made up of several highly homologous amino acid variants. Some TCR beta motif variants had previously been reported in synovial fluid and blood of reactive arthritis patients, which suggested common disease-initiation mechanisms.

Instrument on record: Illumina HiSeq 2500. Quantitative 5'-RACE with molecular barcodes was used to prepare TCR beta libraries. On the authors' methods: To identify disease-linked TCR variants, a new computational method was used, one built on a probabilistic model of VDJ rearrangement. TCRdb ran its own pipeline on the public reads, namely fastp trimming at Q25 and MiXCR clone calling, and kept in-frame beta chains. Every distinct CDR3 protein forms one entry, paired with its most common genes and DNA. These V and J calls are TCRdb output, not the study's own analysis. The sample profile shows some 400,000 distinct CDR3 sequences; more than 20% of them were found once. About 16% of the sample comes from the top ten. The germline V gene (reference sequence) gives CDR1 as SEHNR and CDR2 as FQNEAQ. The CDR3 measures 15 amino acids from cysteine to phenylalanine. Of all the DNA, just the CDR3 is kept, 45 bases in frame from base 1. V loses 5 bases, J loses 0 bases, and the germline ends lie 14 bases apart.

This clonotype was recorded a few times. The clone's antigen remains unknown. No much larger clone is present one base from it, and per-base qualities are unavailable. This clonotype was obtained from a male donor with ankylosing spondylitis. The chain links TRBV7-9 with TRBJ2-7; D gene: possibly TRBD2, on 6 matching bases. Sequencing was performed on blood, either unsorted or a sorted T cell fraction (not recorded which). The CDR3 reads CASSPSAAGSYEQYF. The DNA reads as follows: TGTGCCAGCAGCCCTAGCGCGGCAGGCTCCTACGAGCAGTACTTC.